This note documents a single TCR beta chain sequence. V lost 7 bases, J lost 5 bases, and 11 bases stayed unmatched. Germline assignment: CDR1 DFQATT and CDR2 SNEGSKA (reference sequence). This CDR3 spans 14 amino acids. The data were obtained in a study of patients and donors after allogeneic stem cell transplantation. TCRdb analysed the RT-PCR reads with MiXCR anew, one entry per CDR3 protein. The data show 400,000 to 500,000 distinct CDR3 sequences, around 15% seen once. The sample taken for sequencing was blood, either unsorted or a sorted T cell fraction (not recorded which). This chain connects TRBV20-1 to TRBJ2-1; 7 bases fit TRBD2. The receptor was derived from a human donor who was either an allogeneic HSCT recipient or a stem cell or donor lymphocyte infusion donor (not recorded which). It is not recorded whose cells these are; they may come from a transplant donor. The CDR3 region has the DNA TGCAGTGTTACTCCCGGGACTATCCACAATGAGCAGTTCTTC. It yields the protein CSVTPGTIHNEQFF.